The 21 T cell receptor beta chains in this list originate from one sample, sequenced in a study of blood T cells in healthy people across ages. A sample-barcoded 5' primer and a J-beta primer mix were used in a second PCR of roughly 7 to 11 cycles. TCRdb reanalysed the 5' RACE reads using MiXCR and keeps one entry per CDR3 protein. Seen here are about 730,000 distinct CDR3 sequences, roughly 43% observed once, and the top ten hold about 20%. Sequencing input: blood. All receptors derive from a woman in her fifties or sixties in good health.

V gene TRBV4-1 combines with J gene TRBJ1-5; unclear D gene. The CDR3 covers 14 residues. Per germline, CDR1 MGHRA and CDR2 YSYEKL. V was trimmed by 1 base and J by 5 bases, leaving 9 bases between them. The CDR3 sequence is CASSQGFTDQPQHF. The CDR3 DNA follows: TGCGCCAGCAGCCAAGGTTTCACAGATCAGCCCCAGCATTTT.

In its sample, this clonotype was seen a few times. Just one base apart from a much larger clone, this may be a read error. The rearrangement links TRBV5-1 to TRBJ2-5; 7 nucleotides match TRBD2. V was clipped by 4 bases and J by 11 bases; unmatched bases: 20. The CDR3 consists of 16 residues. The V gene's germline CDR1 is SGHRS and CDR2 YFSETQ. In DNA form, the CDR3 reads TGCGCCAGCAGCCCGGATAGGGAGGGGTCCTACAATGAGCAGTACTTC. Amino acid sequence: CASSPDREGSYNEQYF.

V is TRBV20-1 and J is TRBJ1-4; TRBD1 is a possible D gene (6 bases). This CDR3 spans 12 amino acids. Germline V gene lookup returns CDR1 DFQATT and CDR2 SNEGSKA (reference sequence). Trimming removed 6 bases from V and 5 bases from J, with 10 bases in between. The CDR3 nucleotides read TGCAGTGCCCCACAGGGAAATGAAAAACTGTTTTTT. This sequence encodes CSAPQGNEKLFF.

V and J are TRBV13 and TRBJ2-5; the D is unclear. This CDR3 is 15 amino acids long. Looked up from germline, CDR1 is PRHDT and CDR2 is FYEKMQ (reference sequence). The V gene lost 1 base and the J gene lost 0 bases, with 9 bases spanning the gap. This CDR3 reads CASSLVGSHQETQYF. The CDR3 DNA is TGTGCCAGCAGCTTAGTCGGTTCACACCAAGAGACCCAGTACTTC.

This clonotype was observed many times. The rearrangement links TRBV7-2 to TRBJ2-5, with D maybe TRBD2 (6 bases). This CDR3 is built from 15 residues. V lost 5 bases, J lost 1 base, and 14 bases lay in between. Germline V gene sequence: CDR1 SGHTA, CDR2 FQGNSA. The CDR3 DNA reads TGTGCCAGCAGCGCGATGCTAGCGCCCCAAGAGACCCAGTACTTC. It translates to CASSAMLAPQETQYF.

The table lists this clonotype with a few counts. Written as DNA, the CDR3 is TGTGCCAGCAGCCCCTTGTACACCCCTCATGAGCAGTTCTTC. It encodes CASSPLYTPHEQFF. V and J are TRBV9 and TRBJ2-1; unclear D gene. This CDR3 comprises 14 residues. CDR1 SGDLS and CDR2 YYNGEE come from the germline V gene. Trimming stripped 4 bases from V and 8 bases from J, with 16 bases between. Filled out from reference TRBV9 and TRBJ2-1, the complete variable domain reads DSGVTQTPKHLITATGQRVTLRCSPRSGDLSVYWYQQSLDQGLQFLIQYYNGEERAKGNILERFSAQQFPDLHSELNLSSLELGDSALYFCASSPLYTPHEQFFGPGTRLTVL.

The rearrangement uses TRBV9 and TRBJ1-6; tentative D call: TRBD1 (6 bases). Deletions cut 0 bases from V and 5 bases from J, with 9 bases between. This CDR3 is built from 15 residues. Looked up from germline, CDR1 is SGDLS and CDR2 is YYNGEE. The CDR3 DNA is TGTGCCAGCAGCGTAGAACAGGGTCATAATTCACCCCTCCACTTT. Its translation is CASSVEQGHNSPLHF.

This clonotype has just a few counts. The V and J genes are TRBV7-9 and TRBJ2-1, with 10 bases lining up with TRBD2. The J segment lost 7 bases and the V segment lost 5 bases, leaving 14 bases of the junction unmatched. CDR1 is SEHNR, CDR2 FQNEAQ, per germline (reference sequence). The length of the CDR3 is 17 residues. The CDR3 protein is CASSRPGAGGPRNEQFF. For the CDR3, the DNA is TGTGCCAGCAGCCGCCCGGGAGCGGGAGGGCCAAGGAATGAGCAGTTCTTC.

As concerns this clonotype: With a much larger clone just one base away, this may be a read error. The chain carries TRBV7-6 and TRBJ2-1; 8 bases agree with TRBD1. Germline V gene data show CDR1 as SGHVS and CDR2 as FNYEAQ. The CDR3 contains 15 residues. The CDR3 protein is CASSLDGQGDNVQFF. The CDR3 DNA reads as TGTGCCAGCAGCTTAGACGGACAGGGAGACAATGTGCAGTTCTTC.

This clonotype was counted only a few times. The chain uses TRBV5-1 and TRBJ1-2; no clear D. Germline values: CDR1 SGHRS, CDR2 YFSETQ. Trimming took 0 bases from V and 2 from J, leaving 11 bases between them. The CDR3 covers 15 residues. CDR3 sequence reads: CASSLAPTQNYGYTF. The CDR3 nucleotides read TGCGCCAGCAGCTTGGCCCCTACACAGAACTATGGCTACACCTTC. Drawing the rest from reference TRBV5-1 and TRBJ1-2, the complete variable domain is KAGVTQTPRYLIKTRGQQVTLSCSPISGHRSVSWYQQTPGQGLQFLFEYFSETQRNKGNFPGRFSGRQFSNSRSEMNVSTLELGDSALYLCASSLAPTQNYGYTFGSGTRLTVV.

This clonotype has more than one count but fewer than ten. The gene calls are TRBV28 and TRBJ2-3; no clear D. Trimming took 2 bases from V and 7 from J, leaving 4 bases between them. Germline values: CDR1 MDHEN, CDR2 SYDVKM. CDR3 length equals 11 residues. The CDR3 DNA follows: TGTGCCAGCAGTTTAGCCCATACGCAGTATTTT. Its translation: CASSLAHTQYF.

This clonotype was observed a few times. The gene calls are TRBV18 and TRBJ2-3, with D perhaps matching TRBD2 (5 bases). With 2 bases removed from V and 0 bases from J, the gap between germline ends came to 15 bases. Germline CDR1 KGHSH, CDR2 LQKENI. There are 17 residues in the CDR3. The CDR3 region has the DNA TGTGCCAGCTCACCATCCAGAGCGGTTATTAGCACAGATACGCAGTATTTT. Amino acid sequence: CASSPSRAVISTDTQYF.

This clonotype has a handful of counts. This chain joins TRBV28 and TRBJ2-7; the D gene is possibly TRBD1 (5 bases). The germline V gene encodes CDR1 MDHEN and CDR2 SYDVKM. The CDR3 totals 14 residues. Trimming pared 5 bases from V and 0 bases from J, leaving 11 bases between. CDR3 in amino acids: CASSNRIHSYEQYF. The CDR3 nucleotides read TGTGCCAGCAGTAACAGGATACACTCCTACGAGCAGTACTTC. The whole variable domain, filled in from reference TRBV28 and TRBJ2-7, reads DVKVTQSSRYLVKRTGEKVFLECVQDMDHENMFWYRQDPGLGLRLIYFSYDVKMKEKGDIPEGYSVSREKKERFSLILESASTNQTSMYLCASSNRIHSYEQYFGPGTRLTVT.

This chain uses TRBV20-1 with TRBJ2-1, with D possibly being TRBD2 (6 bases). From germline, CDR1 is DFQATT and CDR2 SNEGSKA (reference sequence). V gave up 0 bases and J gave up 2 bases, with 8 bases separating them. CDR3 length: 14 amino acids. CDR3 nucleotides: TGCAGTGCTAGAGAAAGACTAGCCTACAATGAGCAGTTCTTC. This gives the protein CSARERLAYNEQFF.

V is TRBV5-1 and J is TRBJ1-5, with a tentative D call TRBD1 (6 bases). The CDR3 consists of 15 residues. V was shortened by 4 bases and J by 7 bases, with 18 bases between the two germline ends. Germline CDR1 SGHRS, CDR2 YFSETQ. CDR3 sequence: CASSIDGQFKQPQHF. CDR3 DNA: TGCGCCAGCAGCATAGATGGACAGTTCAAACAGCCCCAGCATTTT.

This clonotype has just a few counts. This chain links TRBV5-1 with TRBJ2-3, with 7 nucleotides matching TRBD2. Trimming removed 0 bases from V and 1 base from J; junction bases left unmatched: 5. The CDR3 totals 16 residues. The germline V gene encodes CDR1 SGHRS and CDR2 YFSETQ. The CDR3 reads CASSLGSSGRTDTQYF. The CDR3 DNA is TGCGCCAGCAGCTTGGGGTCTAGCGGCCGCACAGATACGCAGTATTTT. The full variable domain, rest sourced from reference TRBV5-1 and TRBJ2-3, is KAGVTQTPRYLIKTRGQQVTLSCSPISGHRSVSWYQQTPGQGLQFLFEYFSETQRNKGNFPGRFSGRQFSNSRSEMNVSTLELGDSALYLCASSLGSSGRTDTQYFGPGTRLTVL.

The chain is built from TRBV5-1 and TRBJ2-7; D might be TRBD2 (6 bases). Germline loops: CDR1 SGHRS, CDR2 YFSETQ. Deletions cut 1 base from V and 0 bases from J, with 11 bases between. This CDR3 contains 15 residues. The CDR3 protein is CASSLISGASYEQYF. The CDR3 DNA sequence: TGCGCCAGCAGCTTGATTAGCGGAGCCTCCTACGAGCAGTACTTC.

The rearrangement uses TRBV20-1 and TRBJ2-5, with D tentatively TRBD1 or TRBD2 (5 bases each). CDR1 DFQATT and CDR2 SNEGSKA come from the germline V gene (reference sequence). The CDR3 runs 15 residues. The ends were cut back, 6 bases at V and 11 bases at J, with 28 bases in the middle. Here the CDR3 DNA reads TGCAGTGCGTATAGACGGGGCTCTACCCCGATGGAGCAGTACTTC. It yields the protein CSAYRRGSTPMEQYF.

On this clonotype itself: A read error is possible here, since a much larger clone lies one base away. V is TRBV7-2 and J is TRBJ2-7, with D hard to call. The DNA end lines up better with TRBJ2-5; the J call may be wrong. This CDR3 has 12 amino acids. The germline CDR1 and CDR2 sequences are SGHTA and FQGNSA. Here the CDR3 DNA reads TGTGCCAGCAGCCCCCTCAAAGAGACCCAGTACTTC. It specifies CASSPLKETQYF.

The chain has TRBV6-1 and TRBJ2-2; 8 bases map to TRBD2. Germline trimming cut 7 bases from V and 5 bases from J; bases unmatched to any gene: 9. Germline V gene lookup returns CDR1 MNHNS and CDR2 SASEGT. This CDR3 spans 15 amino acids. CDR3 bases: TGTGCCAGCAACCTGCTAGCGGGCGGGACCGGGGAGCTGTTTTTT. The encoded protein is CASNLLAGGTGELFF.

The V and J genes are TRBV20-1 and TRBJ2-1; 7 bases match TRBD2. Germline V gene lookup returns CDR1 DFQATT and CDR2 SNEGSKA (reference sequence). The V and J ends lost 6 bases and 6 bases, in that order; junction bases with no gene match: 5. The CDR3 extends over 12 amino acids. CDR3 in DNA: TGCAGTGCCCCCGGGGGGTTCAATGAGCAGTTCTTC. The encoded protein is CSAPGGFNEQFF.